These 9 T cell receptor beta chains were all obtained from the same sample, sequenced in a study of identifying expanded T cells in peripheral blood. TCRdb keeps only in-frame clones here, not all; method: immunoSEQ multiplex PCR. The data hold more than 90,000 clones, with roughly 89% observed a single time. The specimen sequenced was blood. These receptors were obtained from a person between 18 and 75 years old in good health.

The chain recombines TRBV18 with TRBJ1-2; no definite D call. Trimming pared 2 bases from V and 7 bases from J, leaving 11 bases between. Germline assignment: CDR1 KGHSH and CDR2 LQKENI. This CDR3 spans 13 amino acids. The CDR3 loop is CASSPSQDSGYTF. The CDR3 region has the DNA TGTGCCAGCTCACCATCGCAGGATAGTGGCTACACCTTC.

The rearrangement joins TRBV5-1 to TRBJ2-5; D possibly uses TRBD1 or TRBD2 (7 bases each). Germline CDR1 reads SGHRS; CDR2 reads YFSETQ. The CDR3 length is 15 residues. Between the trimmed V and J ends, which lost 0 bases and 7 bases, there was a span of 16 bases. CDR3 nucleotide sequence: TGCGCCAGCAGCTTGGAATCAGGGGGGGAGTGGACCCAGTACTTC. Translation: CASSLESGGEWTQYF.

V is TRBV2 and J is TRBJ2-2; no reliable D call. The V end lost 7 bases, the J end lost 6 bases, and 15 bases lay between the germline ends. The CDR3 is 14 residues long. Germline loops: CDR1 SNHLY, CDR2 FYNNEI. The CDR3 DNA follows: TGTGCCAGCAAGACCCGGACGGCACCCGGGGAGCTGTTTTTT. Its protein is CASKTRTAPGELFF.

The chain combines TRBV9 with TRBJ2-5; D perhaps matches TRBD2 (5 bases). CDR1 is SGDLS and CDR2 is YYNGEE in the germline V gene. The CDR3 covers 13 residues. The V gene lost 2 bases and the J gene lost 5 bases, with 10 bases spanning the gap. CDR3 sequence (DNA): TGTGCCAGCAGCGTTTTCGGGGAGGAGACCCAGTACTTC. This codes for CASSVFGEETQYF. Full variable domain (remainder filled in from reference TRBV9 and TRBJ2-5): DSGVTQTPKHLITATGQRVTLRCSPRSGDLSVYWYQQSLDQGLQFLIQYYNGEERAKGNILERFSAQQFPDLHSELNLSSLELGDSALYFCASSVFGEETQYFGPGTRLLVL.

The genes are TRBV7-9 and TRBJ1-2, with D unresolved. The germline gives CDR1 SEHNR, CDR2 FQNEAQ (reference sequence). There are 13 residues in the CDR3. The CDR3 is CPRGSIRSYGYTF. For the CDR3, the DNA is TGTCCGAGAGGGAGCATACGATCCTATGGCTACACCTTC.

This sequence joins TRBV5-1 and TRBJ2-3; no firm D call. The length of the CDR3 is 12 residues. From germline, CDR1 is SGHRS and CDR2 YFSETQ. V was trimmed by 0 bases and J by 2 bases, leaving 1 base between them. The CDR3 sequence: CASSLATDTQYF. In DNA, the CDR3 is TGCGCCAGCAGCTTGGCCACAGATACGCAGTATTTT.

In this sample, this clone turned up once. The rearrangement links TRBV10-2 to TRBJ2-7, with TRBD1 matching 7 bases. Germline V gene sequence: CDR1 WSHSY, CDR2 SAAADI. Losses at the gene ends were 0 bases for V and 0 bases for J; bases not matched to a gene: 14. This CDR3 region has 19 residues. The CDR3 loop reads CASSESWPRQGHVSYEQYF. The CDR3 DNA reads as TGCGCCAGCAGTGAGTCTTGGCCTAGACAGGGTCATGTCTCCTACGAGCAGTACTTC.

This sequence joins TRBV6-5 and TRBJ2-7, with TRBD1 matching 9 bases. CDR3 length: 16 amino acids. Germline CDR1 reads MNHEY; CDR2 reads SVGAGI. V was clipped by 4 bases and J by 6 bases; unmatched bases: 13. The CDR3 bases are TGTGCCAGCAGTTCTACCGGGACAGGGACCCCCCTCGAGCAGTACTTC. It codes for CASSSTGTGTPLEQYF.

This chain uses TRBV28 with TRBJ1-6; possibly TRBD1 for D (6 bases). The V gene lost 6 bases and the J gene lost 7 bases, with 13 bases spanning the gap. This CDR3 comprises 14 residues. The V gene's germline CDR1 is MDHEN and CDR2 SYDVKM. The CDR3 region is CASSPGQWNSPLHF. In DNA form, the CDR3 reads TGTGCCAGCAGCCCTGGACAGTGGAATTCACCCCTCCACTTT.